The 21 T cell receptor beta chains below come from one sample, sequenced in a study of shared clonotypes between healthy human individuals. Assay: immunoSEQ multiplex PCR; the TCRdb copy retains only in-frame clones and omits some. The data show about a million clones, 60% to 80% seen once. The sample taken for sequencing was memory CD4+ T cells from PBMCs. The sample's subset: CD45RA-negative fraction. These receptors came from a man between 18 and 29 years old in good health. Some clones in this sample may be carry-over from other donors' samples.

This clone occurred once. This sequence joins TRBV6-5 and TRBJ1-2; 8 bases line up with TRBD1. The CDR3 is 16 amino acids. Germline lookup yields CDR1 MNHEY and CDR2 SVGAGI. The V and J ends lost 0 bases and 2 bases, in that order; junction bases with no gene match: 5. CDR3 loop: CASSYSTGAYNYGYTF. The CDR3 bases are TGTGCCAGCAGTTACTCGACAGGGGCTTACAACTATGGCTACACCTTC.

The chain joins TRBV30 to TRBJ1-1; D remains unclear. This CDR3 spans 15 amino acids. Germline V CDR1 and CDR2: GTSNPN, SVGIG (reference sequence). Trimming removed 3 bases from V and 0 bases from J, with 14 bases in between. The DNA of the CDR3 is TGTGCCTGGAGCTCCGCGGACGGGCTGAACACTGAAGCTTTCTTT. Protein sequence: CAWSSADGLNTEAFF.

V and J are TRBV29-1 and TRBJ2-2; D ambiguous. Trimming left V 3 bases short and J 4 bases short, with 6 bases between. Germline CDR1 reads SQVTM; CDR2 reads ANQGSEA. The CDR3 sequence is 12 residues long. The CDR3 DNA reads TGCAGCGTTGACGAGAGCACCGGGGAGCTGTTTTTT. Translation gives CSVDESTGELFF.

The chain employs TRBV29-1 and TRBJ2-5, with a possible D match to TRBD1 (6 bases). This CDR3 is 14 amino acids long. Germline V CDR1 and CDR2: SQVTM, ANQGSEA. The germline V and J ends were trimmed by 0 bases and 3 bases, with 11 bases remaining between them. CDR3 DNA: TGCAGCGTTGAAGAAGGGACAATCAAAGAGACCCAGTACTTC. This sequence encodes CSVEEGTIKETQYF.

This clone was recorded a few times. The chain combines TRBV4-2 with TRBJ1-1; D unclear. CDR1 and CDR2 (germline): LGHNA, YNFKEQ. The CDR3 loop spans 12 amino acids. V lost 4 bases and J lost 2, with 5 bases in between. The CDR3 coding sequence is TGTGCCAGCAGCCGCGCAAACACTGAAGCTTTCTTT. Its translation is CASSRANTEAFF.

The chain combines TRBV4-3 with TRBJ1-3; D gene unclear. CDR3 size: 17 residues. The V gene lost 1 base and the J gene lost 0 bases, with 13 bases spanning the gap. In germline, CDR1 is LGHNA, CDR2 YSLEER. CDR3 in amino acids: CASSQGAGRSSGNTIYF. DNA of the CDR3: TGCGCCAGCAGCCAAGGAGCAGGAAGGTCCTCTGGAAACACCATATATTTT.

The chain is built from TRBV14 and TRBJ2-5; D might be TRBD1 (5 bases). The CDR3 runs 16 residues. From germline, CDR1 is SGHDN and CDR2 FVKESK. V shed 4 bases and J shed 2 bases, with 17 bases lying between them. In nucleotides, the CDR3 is TGTGCCAGCAGCCCTAGAATGGGGCGATATCAAGAGACCCAGTACTTC. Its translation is CASSPRMGRYQETQYF.

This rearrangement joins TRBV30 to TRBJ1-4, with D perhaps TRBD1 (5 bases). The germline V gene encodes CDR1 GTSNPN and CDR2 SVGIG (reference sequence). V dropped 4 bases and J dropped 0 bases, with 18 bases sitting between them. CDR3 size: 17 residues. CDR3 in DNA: TGTGCCTGGAACGGGGGAAGAACCGGGACAACTAATGAAAAACTGTTTTTT. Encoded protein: CAWNGGRTGTTNEKLFF. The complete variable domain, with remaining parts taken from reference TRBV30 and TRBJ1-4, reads SQTIHQWPATLVQPVGSPLSLECTVEGTSNPNLYWYRQAAGRGLQLLFYSVGIGQISSEVPQNLSASRPQDRQFILSSKKLLLSDSGFYLCAWNGGRTGTTNEKLFFGSGTQLSVL.

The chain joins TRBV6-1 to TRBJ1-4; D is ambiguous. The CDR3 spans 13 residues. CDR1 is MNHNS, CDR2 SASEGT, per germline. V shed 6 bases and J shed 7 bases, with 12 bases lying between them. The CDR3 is CASSPVASEKLFF. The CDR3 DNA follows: TGTGCCAGCAGCCCGGTGGCCTCTGAAAAACTGTTTTTT.

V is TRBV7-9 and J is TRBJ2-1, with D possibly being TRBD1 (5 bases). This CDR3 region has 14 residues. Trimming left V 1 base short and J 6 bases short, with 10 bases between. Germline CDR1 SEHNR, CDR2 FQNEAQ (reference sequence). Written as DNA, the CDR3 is TGTGCCAGCAGCTTAGTTGGACAAGTCAATGAGCAGTTCTTC. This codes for CASSLVGQVNEQFF. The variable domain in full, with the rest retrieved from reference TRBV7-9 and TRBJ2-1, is DTGVSQNPRHKITKRGQNVTFRCDPISEHNRLYWYRQTLGQGPEFLTYFQNEAQLEKSRLLSDRFSAERPKGSFSTLEIQRTEQGDSAMYLCASSLVGQVNEQFFGPGTRLTVL.

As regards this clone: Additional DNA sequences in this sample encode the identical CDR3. CDR3 protein: CASSLAGGNEQFF. As DNA, the CDR3 is TGTGCCAGCAGCTTGGCAGGGGGCAATGAGCAGTTCTTC. This chain joins TRBV11-2 and TRBJ2-1, with TRBD1 matching over 7 bases. With 3 bases clipped from V and 6 bases from J, the junction kept 2 bases outside the gene matches. Germline CDR1 is SGHAT and CDR2 is FQNNGV. The CDR3 has 13 residues.

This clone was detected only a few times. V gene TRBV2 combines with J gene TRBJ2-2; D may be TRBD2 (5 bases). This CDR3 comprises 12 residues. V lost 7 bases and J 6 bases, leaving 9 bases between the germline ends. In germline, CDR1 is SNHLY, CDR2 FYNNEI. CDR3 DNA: TGTGCCAGCATGAGGGATGCCGGGGAGCTGTTTTTT. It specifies CASMRDAGELFF.

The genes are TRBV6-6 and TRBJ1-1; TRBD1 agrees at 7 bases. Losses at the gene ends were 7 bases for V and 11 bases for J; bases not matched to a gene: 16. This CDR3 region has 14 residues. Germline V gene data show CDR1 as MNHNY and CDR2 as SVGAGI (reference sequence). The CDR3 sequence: CASTVRDSVHRAFF. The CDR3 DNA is TGTGCCAGCACCGTCCGGGACAGCGTTCATAGGGCTTTCTTT.

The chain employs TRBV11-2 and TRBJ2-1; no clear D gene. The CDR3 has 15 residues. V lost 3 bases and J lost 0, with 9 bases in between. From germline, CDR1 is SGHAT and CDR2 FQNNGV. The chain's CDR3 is CASSFASVSYNEQFF. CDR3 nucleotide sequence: TGTGCCAGCAGCTTTGCAAGTGTCTCCTACAATGAGCAGTTCTTC.

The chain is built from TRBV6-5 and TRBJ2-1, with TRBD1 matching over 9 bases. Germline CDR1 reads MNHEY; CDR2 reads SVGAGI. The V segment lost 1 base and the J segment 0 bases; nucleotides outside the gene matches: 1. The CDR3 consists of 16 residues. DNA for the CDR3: TGTGCCAGCAGTTACTTGGACAGGGGCTCCTACAATGAGCAGTTCTTC. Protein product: CASSYLDRGSYNEQFF.

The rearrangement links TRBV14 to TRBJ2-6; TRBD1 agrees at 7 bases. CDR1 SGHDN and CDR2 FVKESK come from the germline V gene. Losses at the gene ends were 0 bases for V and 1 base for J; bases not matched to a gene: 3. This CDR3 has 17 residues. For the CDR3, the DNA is TGTGCCAGCAGCCAAGACGACAGGGTGTCTGGGGCCAACGTCCTGACTTTC. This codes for CASSQDDRVSGANVLTF.

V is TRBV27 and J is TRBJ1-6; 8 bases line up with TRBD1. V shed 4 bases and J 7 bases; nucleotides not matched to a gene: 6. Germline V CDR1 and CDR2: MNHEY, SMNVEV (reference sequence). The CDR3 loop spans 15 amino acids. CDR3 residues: CASSSPQGVNSPLHF. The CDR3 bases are TGTGCCAGCAGTTCACCACAGGGGGTCAATTCACCCCTCCACTTT.

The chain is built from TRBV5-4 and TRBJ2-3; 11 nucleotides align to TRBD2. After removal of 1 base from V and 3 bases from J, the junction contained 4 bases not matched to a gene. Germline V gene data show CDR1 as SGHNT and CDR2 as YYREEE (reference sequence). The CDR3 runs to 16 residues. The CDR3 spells CASSLRLAGMTDTQYF. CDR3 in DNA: TGTGCCAGCAGCTTGAGACTAGCGGGAATGACAGATACGCAGTATTTT.

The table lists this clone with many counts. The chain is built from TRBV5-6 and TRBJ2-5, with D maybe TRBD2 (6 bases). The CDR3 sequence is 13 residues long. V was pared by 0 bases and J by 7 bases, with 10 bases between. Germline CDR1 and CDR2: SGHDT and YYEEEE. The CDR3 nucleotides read TGTGCCAGCAGCTTGGCGGAGGGTGGGACCCAGTACTTC. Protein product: CASSLAEGGTQYF. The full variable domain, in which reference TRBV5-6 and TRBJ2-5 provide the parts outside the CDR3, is DAGVTQSPTHLIKTRGQQVTLRCSPKSGHDTVSWYQQALGQGPQFIFQYYEEEERQRGNFPDRFSGHQFPNYSSELNVNALLLGDSALYLCASSLAEGGTQYFGPGTRLLVL.

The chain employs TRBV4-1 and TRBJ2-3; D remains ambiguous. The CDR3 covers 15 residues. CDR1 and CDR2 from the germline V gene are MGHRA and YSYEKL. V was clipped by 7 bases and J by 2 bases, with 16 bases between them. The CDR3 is CASTSSTDPTDTQYF. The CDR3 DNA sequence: TGCGCCAGCACCTCAAGCACAGATCCCACAGATACGCAGTATTTT.

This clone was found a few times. The CDR3 coding sequence is TGCAGCGTAGCGCTAGCGTCAGGGTACAATGAGCAGTTCTTC. It yields the protein CSVALASGYNEQFF. This sequence joins TRBV29-1 and TRBJ2-1; possibly TRBD2 for D (6 bases). Trimming cost V 6 bases and J 4 bases, with 16 bases left between them. The germline gives CDR1 SQVTM, CDR2 ANQGSEA. The CDR3 sequence is 14 residues long.